This T cell receptor beta chain was sequenced during a study of OX40 agonist ivuxolimab in advanced cancers. Study findings and constraints: On average, CD8+ T cells had more expanded clones than CD4+. Partly responding patients at 0.1-3.0 mg/kg showed some of the smallest clonal expansion.

This clone was counted between two and nine times. Its antigen is unidentified. This sample also contains other DNA sequences that code for the same CDR3. Libraries were prepared by immunoSEQ multiplex PCR; TCRdb keeps only in-frame clonotypes and omits some of them. The sample shows roughly 20,000 clones, 76% of them seen only once. Germline V lookup: CDR1 SGHTA, CDR2 FQGTGA. The CDR3 totals 14 residues. V was pared by 2 bases and J by 0 bases, with 4 bases between. With autoimmune disease history or systemic immunosuppression, patients were excluded. The sequence came from an adult with an advanced solid tumor such as melanoma, head and neck, liver or kidney cancer. The sequences come from CD4+ or CD8+ T cells sorted from blood, collected in a trial of the OX40 agonist ivuxolimab. The V gene is TRBV7-3, the J gene TRBJ2-2; D is unresolved. The CDR3 coding sequence is TGTGCCAGCAGCTTAGGTGCGAACACCGGGGAGCTGTTTTTT. This translates into CASSLGANTGELFF. The full variable domain, in which reference TRBV7-3 and TRBJ2-2 provide the parts outside the CDR3, is GAGVSQTPSNKVTEKGKYVELRCDPISGHTALYWYRQSLGQGPEFLIYFQGTGAADDSGLPNDRFFAVRPEGSVSTLKIQRTERGDSAVYLCASSLGANTGELFFGEGSRLTVL.